Here is one T cell receptor (beta chain) with its context. Its antigen is not known. With 60 Vbeta and 13 Jbeta primers, the PCR was carried out. Assay used: immunoSEQ multiplex PCR; TCRdb lists only in-frame clones, some missing. This table has approximately 150,000 clones, approximately 79% appearing once. The CDR3 runs to 16 residues. V was pared by 0 bases and J by 0 bases, with 4 bases of the junction left unmatched. CDR1 and CDR2 from the germline V gene are SGHDN and FVKESK. This entry is derived from a study of cytomegalovirus exposure and HLA in healthy donors. Study-level points and caveats: Reports described diagnosis of cytomegalovirus status by the classifier as highly specific and sensitive. Highly shared sequence variants in one cluster were likely a sequencing artifact. Among donors in an Asian-associated ancestry cluster, a later analysis reportedly found fewer N-insertions than the roughly 610-donor mean. 87-base-pair reads could not separate some V segments, including TRBV6-2 and TRBV6-3.

Sequencing was done on a sample of PBMCs. This sequence joins TRBV14 and TRBJ2-7; 8 nucleotides line up with TRBD2. This receptor was obtained from a woman aged 25 to 39 in good health and CMV-seronegative. This CDR3 is CASSQDAGGSSYEQYF. In nucleotides, the CDR3 is TGTGCCAGCAGCCAAGATGCGGGGGGAAGCTCCTACGAGCAGTACTTC.